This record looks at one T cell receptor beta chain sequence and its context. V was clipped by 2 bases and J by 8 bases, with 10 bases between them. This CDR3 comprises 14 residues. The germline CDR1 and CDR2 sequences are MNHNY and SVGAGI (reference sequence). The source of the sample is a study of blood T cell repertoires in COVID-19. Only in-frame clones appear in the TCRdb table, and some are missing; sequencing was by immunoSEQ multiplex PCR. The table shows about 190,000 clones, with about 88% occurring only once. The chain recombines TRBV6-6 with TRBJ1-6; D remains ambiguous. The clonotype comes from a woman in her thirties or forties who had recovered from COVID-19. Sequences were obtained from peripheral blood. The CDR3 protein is CASSYPERDSPLHF. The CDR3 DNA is TGTGCCAGCAGTTACCCCGAGCGGGATTCACCCCTCCACTTT.